This TCR beta chain is from a study of shared clonotypes between healthy human individuals. CDR1 and CDR2 (germline): MGHDK, SYGVNS. This CDR3 spans 15 amino acids. V lost 0 bases and J 3 bases, leaving 9 bases between the germline ends. The data were produced by immunoSEQ multiplex PCR, yet TCRdb's version contains in-frame clones alone and is incomplete. The data show roughly 1,000,000 clones, around 82% seen once. Sequenced input: memory CD4+ T cells from PBMCs. Documented subset: CD45RA-negative fraction. The chain recombines TRBV25-1 with TRBJ1-5; D gene uncertain. This receptor was taken from a young man in good health. Some clones in this sample may be carry-over from other donors' samples. CDR3 protein: CASSEYAPHNQPQHF. The CDR3 DNA is TGTGCCAGCAGTGAATATGCCCCGCACAATCAGCCCCAGCATTTT.